The clone carrying this TCR beta chain was seen only once. Its antigen is currently unknown. This entry belongs to a study of identical twins. General study findings and limits: Invariant MAIT and iNKT cells could partly confound zero-insertion analyses.

Using its own MiXCR run on the 5' RACE reads, TCRdb lists one record per CDR3 protein. The data show about 530,000 distinct CDR3 sequences, about a fifth seen once. CDR3 size: 13 residues. The V gene's germline CDR1 is SNHLY and CDR2 FYNNEI. Between the trimmed V and J ends, which lost 5 bases and 6 bases, there was a span of 14 bases. The same data also contributed to another study, on yellow fever vaccine responses in identical twins.

This sequence originates from a woman aged 18-29 years in good health. Sequences were obtained from CD4+ T cells sorted from blood. The rearrangement joins TRBV2 to TRBJ2-7; D unclear. The CDR3 nucleotides are TGTGCCAGCAGTAACCGGGCGTGGGGCGAGCAGTACGTC. Amino acids: CASSNRAWGEQYV.